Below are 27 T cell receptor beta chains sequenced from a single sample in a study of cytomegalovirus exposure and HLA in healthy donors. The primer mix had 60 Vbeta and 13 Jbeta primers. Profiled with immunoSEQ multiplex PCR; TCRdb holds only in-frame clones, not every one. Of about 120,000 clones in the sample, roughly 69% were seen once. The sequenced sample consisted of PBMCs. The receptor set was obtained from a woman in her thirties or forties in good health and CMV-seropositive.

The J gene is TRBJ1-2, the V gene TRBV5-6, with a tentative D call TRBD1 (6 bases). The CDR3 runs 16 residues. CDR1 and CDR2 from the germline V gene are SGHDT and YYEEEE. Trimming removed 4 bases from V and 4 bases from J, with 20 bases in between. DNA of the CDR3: TGTGCCAGCAGCCCACGGTTTCAGGGGCTGGCCTATGGCTACACCTTC. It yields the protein CASSPRFQGLAYGYTF.

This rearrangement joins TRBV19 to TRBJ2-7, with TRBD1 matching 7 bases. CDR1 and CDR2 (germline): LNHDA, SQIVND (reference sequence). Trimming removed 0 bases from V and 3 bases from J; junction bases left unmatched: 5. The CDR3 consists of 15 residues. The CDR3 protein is CASSIDWTGGYEQYF. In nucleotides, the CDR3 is TGTGCCAGTAGTATAGATTGGACAGGCGGCTACGAGCAGTACTTC.

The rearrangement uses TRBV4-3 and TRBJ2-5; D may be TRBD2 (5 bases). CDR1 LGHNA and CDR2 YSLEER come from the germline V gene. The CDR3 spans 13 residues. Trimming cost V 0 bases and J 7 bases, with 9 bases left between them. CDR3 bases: TGCGCCAGCAGCCAAGAGGTGGGAGCGACCCAGTACTTC. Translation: CASSQEVGATQYF.

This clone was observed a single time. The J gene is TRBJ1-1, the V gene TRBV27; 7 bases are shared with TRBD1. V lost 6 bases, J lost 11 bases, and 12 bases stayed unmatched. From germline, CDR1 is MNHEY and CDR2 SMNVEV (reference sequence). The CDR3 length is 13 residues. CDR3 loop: CASSRDSLGRAFF. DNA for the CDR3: TGTGCCAGCAGCAGGGACAGCCTAGGGAGGGCTTTCTTT.

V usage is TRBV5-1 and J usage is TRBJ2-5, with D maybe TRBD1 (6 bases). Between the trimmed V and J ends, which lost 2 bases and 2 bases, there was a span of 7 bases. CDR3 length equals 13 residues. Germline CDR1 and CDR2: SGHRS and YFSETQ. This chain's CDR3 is CASSFDRQETQYF. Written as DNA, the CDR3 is TGCGCCAGCAGCTTCGACAGGCAAGAGACCCAGTACTTC.

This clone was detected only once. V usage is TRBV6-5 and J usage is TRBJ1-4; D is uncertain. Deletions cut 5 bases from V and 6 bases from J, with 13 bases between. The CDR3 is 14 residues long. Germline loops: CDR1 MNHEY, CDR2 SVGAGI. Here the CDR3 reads CASSPYRGDEKLFF. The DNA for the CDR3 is TGTGCCAGCAGTCCCTACCGGGGTGATGAAAAACTGTTTTTT.

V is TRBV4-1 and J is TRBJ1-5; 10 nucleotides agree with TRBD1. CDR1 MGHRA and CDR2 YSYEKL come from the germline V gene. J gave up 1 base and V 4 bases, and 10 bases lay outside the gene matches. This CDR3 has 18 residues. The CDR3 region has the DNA TGCGCCAGCAGCCTATTACAGACAGGGGGCCTAAGCAATCAGCCCCAGCATTTT. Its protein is CASSLLQTGGLSNQPQHF.

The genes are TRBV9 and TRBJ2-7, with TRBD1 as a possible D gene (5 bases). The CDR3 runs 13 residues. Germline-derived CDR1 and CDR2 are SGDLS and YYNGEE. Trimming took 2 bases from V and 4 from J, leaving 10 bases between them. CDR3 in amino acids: CASSVSPGYEQYF. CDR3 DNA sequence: TGTGCCAGCAGCGTCTCGCCAGGGTACGAGCAGTACTTC.

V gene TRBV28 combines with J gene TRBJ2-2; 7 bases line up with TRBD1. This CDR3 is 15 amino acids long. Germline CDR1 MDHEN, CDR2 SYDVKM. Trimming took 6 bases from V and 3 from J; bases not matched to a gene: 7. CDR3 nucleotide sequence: TGTGCCAGCAGCCAACAGGGGACGTACACCGGGGAGCTGTTTTTT. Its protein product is CASSQQGTYTGELFF.

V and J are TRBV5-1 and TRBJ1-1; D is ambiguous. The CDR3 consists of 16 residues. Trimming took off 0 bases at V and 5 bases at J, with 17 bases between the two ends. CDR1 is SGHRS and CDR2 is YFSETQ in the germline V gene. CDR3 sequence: CASSLEPSGLGTEAFF. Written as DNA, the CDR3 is TGCGCCAGCAGCTTGGAGCCATCGGGTCTCGGGACTGAAGCTTTCTTT.

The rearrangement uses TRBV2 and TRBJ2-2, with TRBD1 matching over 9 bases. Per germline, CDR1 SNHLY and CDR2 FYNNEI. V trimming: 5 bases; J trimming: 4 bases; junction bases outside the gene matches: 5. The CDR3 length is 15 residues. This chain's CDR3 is CASSLDRGFTGELFF. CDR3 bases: TGTGCCAGCAGTTTGGACAGGGGCTTCACCGGGGAGCTGTTTTTT.

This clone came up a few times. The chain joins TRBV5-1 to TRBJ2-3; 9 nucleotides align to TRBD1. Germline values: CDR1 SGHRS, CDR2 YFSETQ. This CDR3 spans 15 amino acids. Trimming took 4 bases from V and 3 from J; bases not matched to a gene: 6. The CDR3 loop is CASSNPGQGTDTQYF. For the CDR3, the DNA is TGCGCCAGCAGCAATCCGGGACAGGGTACAGATACGCAGTATTTT.

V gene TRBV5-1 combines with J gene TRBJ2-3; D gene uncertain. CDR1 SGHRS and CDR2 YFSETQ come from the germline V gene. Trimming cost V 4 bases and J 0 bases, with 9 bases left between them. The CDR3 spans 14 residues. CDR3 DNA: TGCGCCAGCAGCCCCGGAGCGAGCACAGATACGCAGTATTTT. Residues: CASSPGASTDTQYF.

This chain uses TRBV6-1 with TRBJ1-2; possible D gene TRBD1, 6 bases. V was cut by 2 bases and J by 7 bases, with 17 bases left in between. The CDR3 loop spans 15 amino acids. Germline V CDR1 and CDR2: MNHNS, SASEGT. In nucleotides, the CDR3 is TGTGCCAGCAGTGAATACGGGGGGGCGCCTCCTGGCTACACCTTC. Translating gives CASSEYGGAPPGYTF.

CDR3 coding DNA: TGTGCCACCGGGAACACCCCAGGGGAGACCCAGTACTTC. Amino acids: CATGNTPGETQYF. The chain employs TRBV15 and TRBJ2-5, with D possibly TRBD1 on 5 matching bases. The CDR3 has 13 residues. From germline, CDR1 is LNHNV and CDR2 YYDKDF (reference sequence). V dropped 8 bases and J dropped 5 bases, with 15 bases sitting between them.

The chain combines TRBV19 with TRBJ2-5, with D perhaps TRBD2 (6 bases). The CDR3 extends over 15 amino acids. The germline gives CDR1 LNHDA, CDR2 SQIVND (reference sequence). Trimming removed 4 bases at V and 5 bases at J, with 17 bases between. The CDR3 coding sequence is TGTGCCAGTAGTAGCGCGGGGTCGGGGATCGAGACCCAGTACTTC. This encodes CASSSAGSGIETQYF.

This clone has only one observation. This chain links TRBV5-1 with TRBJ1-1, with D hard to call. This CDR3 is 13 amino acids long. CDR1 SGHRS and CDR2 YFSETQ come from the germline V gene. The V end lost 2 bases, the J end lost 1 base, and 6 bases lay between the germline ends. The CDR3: CASSLTTNTEAFF. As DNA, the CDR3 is TGCGCCAGCAGCTTAACAACGAACACTGAAGCTTTCTTT.

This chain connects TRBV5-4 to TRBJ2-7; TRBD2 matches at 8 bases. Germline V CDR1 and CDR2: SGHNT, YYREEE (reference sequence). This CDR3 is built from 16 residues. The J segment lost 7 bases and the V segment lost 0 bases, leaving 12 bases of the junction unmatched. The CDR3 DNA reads TGTGCCAGCAGCTTGGAGGGGGACCGGGGGGGAAGGGAGCAGTACTTC. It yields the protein CASSLEGDRGGREQYF.

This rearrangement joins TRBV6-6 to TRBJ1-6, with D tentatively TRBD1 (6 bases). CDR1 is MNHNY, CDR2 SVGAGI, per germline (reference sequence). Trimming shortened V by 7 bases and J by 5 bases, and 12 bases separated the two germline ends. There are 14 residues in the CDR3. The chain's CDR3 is CASTPGEHNSPLHF. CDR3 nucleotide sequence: TGTGCCAGCACTCCAGGGGAGCATAATTCACCCCTCCACTTT.

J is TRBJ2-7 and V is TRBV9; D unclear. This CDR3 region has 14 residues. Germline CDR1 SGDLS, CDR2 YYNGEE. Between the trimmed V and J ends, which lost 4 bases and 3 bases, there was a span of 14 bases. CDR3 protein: CASSPRQDHYEQYF. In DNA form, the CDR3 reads TGTGCCAGCAGCCCCCGCCAGGATCACTACGAGCAGTACTTC.

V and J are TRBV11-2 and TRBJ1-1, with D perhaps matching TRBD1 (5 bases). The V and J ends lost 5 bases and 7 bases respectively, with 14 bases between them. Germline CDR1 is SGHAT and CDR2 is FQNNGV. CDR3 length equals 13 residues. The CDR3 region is CASSTRVYGEAFF. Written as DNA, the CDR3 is TGTGCCAGCAGCACCAGGGTATACGGTGAAGCTTTCTTT.

The CDR3 DNA reads TGTGCCAGCAACCTATACAATGAGCAGTTCTTC. Translation gives CASNLYNEQFF. The chain couples TRBV7-2 to TRBJ2-1, with D hard to call. The CDR3 contains 11 residues. Germline CDR1 SGHTA, CDR2 FQGNSA. Trimming shortened V by 7 bases and J by 4 bases, and 5 bases separated the two germline ends.

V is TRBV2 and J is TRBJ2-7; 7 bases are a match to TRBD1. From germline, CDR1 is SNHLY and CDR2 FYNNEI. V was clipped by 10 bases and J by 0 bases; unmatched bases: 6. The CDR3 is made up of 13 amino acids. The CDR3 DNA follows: TGTGCCACTCGTAGGGACAGCTCCTACGAGCAGTACTTC. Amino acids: CATRRDSSYEQYF.

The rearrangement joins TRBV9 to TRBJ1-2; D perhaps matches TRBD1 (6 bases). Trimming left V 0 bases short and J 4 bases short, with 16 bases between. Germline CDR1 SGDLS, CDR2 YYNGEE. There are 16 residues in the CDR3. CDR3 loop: CASSVGTGMGGYGYTF. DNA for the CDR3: TGTGCCAGCAGCGTAGGTACAGGGATGGGCGGCTATGGCTACACCTTC.

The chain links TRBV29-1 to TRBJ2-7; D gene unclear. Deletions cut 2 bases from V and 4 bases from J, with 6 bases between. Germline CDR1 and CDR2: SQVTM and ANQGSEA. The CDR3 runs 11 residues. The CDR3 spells CSVESSYEQYF. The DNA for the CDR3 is TGCAGCGTTGAATCGTCTTACGAGCAGTACTTC.

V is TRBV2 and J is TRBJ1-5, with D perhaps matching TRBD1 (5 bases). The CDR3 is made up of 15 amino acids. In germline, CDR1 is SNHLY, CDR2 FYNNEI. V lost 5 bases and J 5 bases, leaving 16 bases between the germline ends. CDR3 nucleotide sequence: TGTGCCAGCAGTCGGGGGTGGGGGGGTGATCAGCCCCAGCATTTT. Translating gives CASSRGWGGDQPQHF.

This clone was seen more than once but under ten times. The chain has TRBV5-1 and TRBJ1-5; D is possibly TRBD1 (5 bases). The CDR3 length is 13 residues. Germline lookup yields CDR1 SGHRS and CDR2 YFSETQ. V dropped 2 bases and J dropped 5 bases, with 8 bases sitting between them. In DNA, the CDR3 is TGCGCCAGCAGCTTAGGAGGGGATCAGCCCCAGCATTTT. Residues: CASSLGGDQPQHF.